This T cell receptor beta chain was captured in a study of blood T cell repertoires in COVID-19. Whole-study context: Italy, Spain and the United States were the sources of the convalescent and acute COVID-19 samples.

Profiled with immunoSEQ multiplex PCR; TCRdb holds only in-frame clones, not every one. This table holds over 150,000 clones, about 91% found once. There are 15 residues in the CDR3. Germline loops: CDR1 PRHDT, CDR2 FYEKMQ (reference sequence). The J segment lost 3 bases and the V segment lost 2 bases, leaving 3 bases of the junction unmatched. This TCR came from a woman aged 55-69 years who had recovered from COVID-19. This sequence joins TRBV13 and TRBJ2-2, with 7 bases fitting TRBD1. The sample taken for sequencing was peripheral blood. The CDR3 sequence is CASSLLTGYTGELFF. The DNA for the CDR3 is TGTGCCAGCAGCTTACTGACAGGGTACACCGGGGAGCTGTTTTTT. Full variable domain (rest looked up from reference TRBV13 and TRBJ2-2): AAGVIQSPRHLIKEKRETATLKCYPIPRHDTVYWYQQGPGQDPQFLISFYEKMQSDKGSIPDRFSAQQFSDYHSELNMSSLELGDSALYFCASSLLTGYTGELFFGEGSRLTVL.